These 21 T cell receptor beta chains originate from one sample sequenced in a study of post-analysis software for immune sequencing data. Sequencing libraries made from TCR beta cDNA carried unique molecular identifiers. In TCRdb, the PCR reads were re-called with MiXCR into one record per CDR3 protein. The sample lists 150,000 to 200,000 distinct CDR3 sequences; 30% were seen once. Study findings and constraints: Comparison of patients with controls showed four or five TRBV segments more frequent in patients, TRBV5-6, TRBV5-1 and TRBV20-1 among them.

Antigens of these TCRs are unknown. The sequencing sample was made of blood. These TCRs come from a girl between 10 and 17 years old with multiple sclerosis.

CDR3 in amino acids: CASSLGELAALPGQFYEQYF. The CDR3 DNA is TGTGCCAGCAGTTTGGGGGAACTGGCCGCCCTCCCGGGACAGTTCTACGAGCAGTACTTC. V gene TRBV6-2 or TRBV6-3 combines with J gene TRBJ2-7; 7 positions match TRBD1. The CDR3 is 20 residues long. Trimming took 4 bases from V and 3 from J; bases not matched to a gene: 24. CDR1 and CDR2 (germline): MNHEY, SVGEGT.

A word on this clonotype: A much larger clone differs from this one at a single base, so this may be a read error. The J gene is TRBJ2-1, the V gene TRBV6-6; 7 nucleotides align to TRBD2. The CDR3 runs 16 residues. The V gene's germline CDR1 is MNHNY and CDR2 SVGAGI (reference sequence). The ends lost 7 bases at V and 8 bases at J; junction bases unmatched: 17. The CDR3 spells CASKPGLGQDSDEQFF. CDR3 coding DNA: TGTGCCAGCAAACCAGGACTAGGCCAGGATTCCGATGAGCAGTTCTTC.

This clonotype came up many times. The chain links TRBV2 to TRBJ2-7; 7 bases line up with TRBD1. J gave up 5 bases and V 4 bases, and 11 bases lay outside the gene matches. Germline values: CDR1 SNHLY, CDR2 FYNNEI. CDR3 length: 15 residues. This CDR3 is CASSVDRVGSHEQYF. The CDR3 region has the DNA TGTGCCAGCAGTGTCGACAGGGTGGGTAGTCACGAGCAGTACTTC.

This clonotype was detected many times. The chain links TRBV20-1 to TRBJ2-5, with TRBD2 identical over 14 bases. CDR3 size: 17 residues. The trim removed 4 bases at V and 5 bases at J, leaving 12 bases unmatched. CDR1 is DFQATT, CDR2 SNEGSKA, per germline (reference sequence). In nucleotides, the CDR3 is TGCAGTGCTACCGGGACTAGCGGGAGTTTTGGGCTGGAGACCCAGTACTTC. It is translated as CSATGTSGSFGLETQYF.

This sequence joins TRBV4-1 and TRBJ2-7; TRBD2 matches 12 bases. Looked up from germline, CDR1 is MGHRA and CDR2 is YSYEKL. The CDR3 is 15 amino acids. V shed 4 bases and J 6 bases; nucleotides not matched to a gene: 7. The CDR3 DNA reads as TGCGCCAGCAGCCTCCTAGCGGGAGGGCCGGTCGAGCAGTACTTC. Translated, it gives CASSLLAGGPVEQYF.

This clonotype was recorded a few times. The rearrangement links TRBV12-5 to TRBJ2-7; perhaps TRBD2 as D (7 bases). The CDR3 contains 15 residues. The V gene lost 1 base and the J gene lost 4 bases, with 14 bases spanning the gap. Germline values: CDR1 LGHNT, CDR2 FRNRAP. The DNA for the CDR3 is TGTGCTAGTGGTTTGGGAGGGGGGGGACCGTACGAGCAGTACTTC. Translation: CASGLGGGGPYEQYF.

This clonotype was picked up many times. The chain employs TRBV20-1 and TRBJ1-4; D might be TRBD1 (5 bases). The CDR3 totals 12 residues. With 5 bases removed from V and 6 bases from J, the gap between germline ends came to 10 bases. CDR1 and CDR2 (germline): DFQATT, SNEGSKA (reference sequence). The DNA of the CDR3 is TGCAGTGCTGCAAGGGACGATGAAAAACTGTTTTTT. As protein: CSAARDDEKLFF.

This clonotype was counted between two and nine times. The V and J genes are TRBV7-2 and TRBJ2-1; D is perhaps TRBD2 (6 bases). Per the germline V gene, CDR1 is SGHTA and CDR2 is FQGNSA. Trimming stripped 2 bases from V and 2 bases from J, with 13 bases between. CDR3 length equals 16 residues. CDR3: CASSLYTTSPYNEQFF. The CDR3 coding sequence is TGTGCCAGCAGCTTATACACCACTAGCCCCTACAATGAGCAGTTCTTC. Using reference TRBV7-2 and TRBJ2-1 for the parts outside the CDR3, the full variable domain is GAGVSQSPSNKVTEKGKDVELRCDPISGHTALYWYRQSLGQGLEFLIYFQGNSAPDKSGLPSDRFSAERTGGSVSTLTIQRTQQEDSAVYLCASSLYTTSPYNEQFFGPGTRLTVL.

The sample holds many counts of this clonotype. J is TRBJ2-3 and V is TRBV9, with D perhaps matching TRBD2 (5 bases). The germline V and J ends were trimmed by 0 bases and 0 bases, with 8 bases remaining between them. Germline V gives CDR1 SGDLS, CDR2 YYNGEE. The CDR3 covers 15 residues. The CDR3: CASSVVGVSTDTQYF. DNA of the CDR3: TGTGCCAGCAGCGTAGTGGGAGTTAGCACAGATACGCAGTATTTT.

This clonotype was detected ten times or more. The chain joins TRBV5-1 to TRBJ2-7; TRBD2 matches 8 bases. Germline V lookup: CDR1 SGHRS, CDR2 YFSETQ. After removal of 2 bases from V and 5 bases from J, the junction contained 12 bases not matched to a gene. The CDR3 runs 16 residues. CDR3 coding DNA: TGCGCCAGCAGCTTACTCGGTGCGGGAGGATCGGACGAGCAGTACTTC. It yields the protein CASSLLGAGGSDEQYF.

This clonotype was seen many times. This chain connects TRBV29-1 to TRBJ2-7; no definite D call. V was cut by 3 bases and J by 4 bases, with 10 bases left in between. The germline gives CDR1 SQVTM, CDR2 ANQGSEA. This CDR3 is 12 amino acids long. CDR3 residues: CSVELTAYEQYF. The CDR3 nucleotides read TGCAGCGTTGAGCTGACGGCATACGAGCAGTACTTC.

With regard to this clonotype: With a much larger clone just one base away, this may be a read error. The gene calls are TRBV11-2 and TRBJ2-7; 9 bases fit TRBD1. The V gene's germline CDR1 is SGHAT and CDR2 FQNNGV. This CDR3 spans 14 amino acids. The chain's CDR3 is CDSSPGTGFYEQYF. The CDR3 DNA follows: TGTGACAGCAGCCCCGGGACAGGGTTCTACGAGCAGTACTTC.

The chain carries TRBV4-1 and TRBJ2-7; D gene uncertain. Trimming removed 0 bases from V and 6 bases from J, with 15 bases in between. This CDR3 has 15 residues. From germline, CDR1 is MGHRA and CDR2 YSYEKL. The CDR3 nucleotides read TGCGCCAGCAGCCAAGAGTGGCCCGGTATCTTCGAGCAGTACTTC. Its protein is CASSQEWPGIFEQYF.

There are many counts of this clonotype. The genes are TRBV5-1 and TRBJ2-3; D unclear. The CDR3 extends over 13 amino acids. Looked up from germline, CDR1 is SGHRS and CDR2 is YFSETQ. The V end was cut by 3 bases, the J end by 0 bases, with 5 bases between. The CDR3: CASSSGSTDTQYF. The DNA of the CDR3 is TGCGCCAGCAGCTCCGGTAGCACAGATACGCAGTATTTT. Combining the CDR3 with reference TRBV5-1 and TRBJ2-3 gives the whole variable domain KAGVTQTPRYLIKTRGQQVTLSCSPISGHRSVSWYQQTPGQGLQFLFEYFSETQRNKGNFPGRFSGRQFSNSRSEMNVSTLELGDSALYLCASSSGSTDTQYFGPGTRLTVL.

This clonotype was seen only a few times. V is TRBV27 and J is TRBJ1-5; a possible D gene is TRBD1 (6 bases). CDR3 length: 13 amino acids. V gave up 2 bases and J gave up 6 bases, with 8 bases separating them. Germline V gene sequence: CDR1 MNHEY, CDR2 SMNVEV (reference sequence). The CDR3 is CASSLRGGQPQHF. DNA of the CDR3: TGTGCCAGCAGTTTAAGGGGGGGTCAGCCCCAGCATTTT.

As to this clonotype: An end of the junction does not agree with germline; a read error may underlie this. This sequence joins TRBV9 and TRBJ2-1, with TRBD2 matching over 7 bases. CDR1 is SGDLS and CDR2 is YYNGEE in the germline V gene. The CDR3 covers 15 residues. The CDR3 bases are TGTGCCAGCAGCGTGGGGGGGAGCTCCTACAATGAGCGGTTCTTC. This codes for CASSVGGSSYNERFF.

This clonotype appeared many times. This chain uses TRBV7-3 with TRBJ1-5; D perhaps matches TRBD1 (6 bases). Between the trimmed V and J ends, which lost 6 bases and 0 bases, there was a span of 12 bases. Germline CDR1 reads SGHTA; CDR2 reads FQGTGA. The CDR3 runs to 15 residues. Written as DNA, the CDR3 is TGTGCCAGCAGGAACCCAGGGGATAGCAATCAGCCCCAGCATTTT. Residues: CASRNPGDSNQPQHF.

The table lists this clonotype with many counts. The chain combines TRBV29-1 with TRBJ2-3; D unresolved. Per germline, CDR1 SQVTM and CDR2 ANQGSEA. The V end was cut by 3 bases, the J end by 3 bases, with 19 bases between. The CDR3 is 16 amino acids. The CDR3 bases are TGCAGCGTTGAGGGTTCAAGGACGAGAGGAACAGATACGCAGTATTTT. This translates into CSVEGSRTRGTDTQYF.

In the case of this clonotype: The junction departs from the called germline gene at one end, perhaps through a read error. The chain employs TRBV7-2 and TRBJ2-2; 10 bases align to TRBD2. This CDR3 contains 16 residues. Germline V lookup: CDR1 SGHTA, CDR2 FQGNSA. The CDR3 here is CASSFVAGGDTGERFF. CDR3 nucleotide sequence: TGTGCCAGCAGCTTCGTAGCGGGAGGCGACACCGGGGAGCGGTTTTTT.

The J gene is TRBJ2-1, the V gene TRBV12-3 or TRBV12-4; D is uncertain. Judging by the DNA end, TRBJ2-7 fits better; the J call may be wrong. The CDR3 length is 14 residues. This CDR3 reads CASSSPPRFNEQYF. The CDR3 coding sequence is TGTGCCAGCAGTTCCCCCCCCCGCTTCAATGAGCAGTACTTC.

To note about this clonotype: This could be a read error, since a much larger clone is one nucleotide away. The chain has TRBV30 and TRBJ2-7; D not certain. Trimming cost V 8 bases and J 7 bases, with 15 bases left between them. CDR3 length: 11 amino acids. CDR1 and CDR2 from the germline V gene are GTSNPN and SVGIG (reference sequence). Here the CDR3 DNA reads TGTGCCAGAGCAATCGAGTATGAGCAGTACTTC. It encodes CARAIEYEQYF.